This T cell receptor (beta chain) derives from a study of Graves' ophthalmopathy and Graves' hyperthyroidism. Study findings and constraints: Built on 13 signatures, a model told ophthalmopathy apart from stable hyperthyroidism with around 90% sensitivity and around 80% specificity. Blood also harbored most expanded thyroid clonotypes above 0.001 frequency.

This clonotype has a count of ten or more. Antigen specificity is unknown. Amplifying from RNA transcripts, the study obtained TCR beta CDR3 regions. HTBI primers primed a first-round RT-PCR, and a second-round multiplex PCR followed. Via MiXCR, TCRdb re-called the multiplex PCR reads, giving one row per CDR3 protein. The sample contains 680,000 or so distinct CDR3 sequences, 22% of which appear only once. V gave up 5 bases and J gave up 9 bases, with 14 bases separating them. The CDR3 totals 14 residues. CDR1 SGHTA and CDR2 FQGNSA come from the germline V gene. Diagnoses were established from clinical symptoms, serum thyroxine, TRAb, thyroid ultrasound and orbital computed tomography. From fresh peripheral blood, approximately 10 ml in volume, the PBMCs were obtained.

The sequencing sample was made of peripheral blood. The rearrangement joins TRBV7-2 to TRBJ1-6, with no clear D. The receptor comes from a woman under 30 with stable Graves' hyperthyroidism. Some clones in this sample may be carry-over from other donors' samples. In DNA form, the CDR3 reads TGTGCCAGCAGCGGCGAGAGGGTGACTTCACCCCTCCACTTT. Encoded protein: CASSGERVTSPLHF.